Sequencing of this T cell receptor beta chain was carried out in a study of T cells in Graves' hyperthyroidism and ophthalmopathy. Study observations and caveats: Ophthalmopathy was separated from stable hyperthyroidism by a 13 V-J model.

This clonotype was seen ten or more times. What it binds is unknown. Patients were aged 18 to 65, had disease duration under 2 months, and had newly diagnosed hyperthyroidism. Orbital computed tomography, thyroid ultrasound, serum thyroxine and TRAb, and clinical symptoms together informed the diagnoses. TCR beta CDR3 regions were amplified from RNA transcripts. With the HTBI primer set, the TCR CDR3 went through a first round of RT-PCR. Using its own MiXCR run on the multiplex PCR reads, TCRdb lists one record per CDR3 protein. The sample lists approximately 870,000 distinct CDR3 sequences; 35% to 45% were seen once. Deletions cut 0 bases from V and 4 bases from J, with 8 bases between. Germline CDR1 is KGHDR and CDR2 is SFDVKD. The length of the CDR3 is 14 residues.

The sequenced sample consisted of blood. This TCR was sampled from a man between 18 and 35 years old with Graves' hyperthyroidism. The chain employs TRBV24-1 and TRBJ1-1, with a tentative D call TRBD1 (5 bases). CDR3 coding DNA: TGTGCCACCAGTGATTTGGGACAACCCACTGAAGCTTTCTTT. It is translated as CATSDLGQPTEAFF.